The TCR beta chain under discussion was sequenced for a study of blood T cell repertoires in COVID-19. Study information: T cells, B-cell-depleted T cells, or PBMCs provided the cDNA or gDNA that served as material.

This clone was detected only once. Per the study methods: Researchers report that nucleated cell counts were estimated from reference gene primer amplification. Clones were read by immunoSEQ multiplex PCR, and TCRdb kept only the in-frame ones, dropping some. Clone size and V and J calls were adopted from that table, with D and trimming inferred from the DNA. The table has more than 75,000 clones, 75% to 90% seen once. CDR3 length: 15 residues. The ends lost 7 bases at V and 9 bases at J; junction bases unmatched: 11. Germline lookup yields CDR1 KGHDR and CDR2 SFDVKD. This rearrangement joins TRBV24-1 to TRBJ2-1; 10 bases match TRBD2. The specimen sequenced was peripheral blood. The TCR comes from a man aged 80 or over with active or convalescent COVID-19. DNA of the CDR3: TGTGCCACCAGATCTCTAGCGGGAGAGGGCGGTGAGCAGTTCTTC. This sequence encodes CATRSLAGEGGEQFF.